Presented here are 5 T cell receptor beta chains from one specimen sequenced in a study of cytomegalovirus exposure and HLA in healthy donors. Both 60 Vbeta primers and 13 Jbeta primers went into the PCR. The table came from immunoSEQ multiplex PCR; TCRdb's copy has only in-frame clones and leaves some out. Of some 140,000 clones in the sample, 70% to 90% were seen once. Sequencing was performed on PBMCs. The receptors were gathered from a woman aged 40 to 50 in good health and CMV-seropositive.

With regard to this clone: Other DNA sequences in this sample translate to the same CDR3. This chain connects TRBV6-5 to TRBJ2-7; D is unclear. The V end was cut by 0 bases, the J end by 1 base, with 4 bases between. The CDR3 runs 13 residues. Germline V gene data show CDR1 as MNHEY and CDR2 as SVGAGI. The CDR3 region is CASSYSASYEQYF. The CDR3 DNA reads as TGTGCCAGCAGTTACTCAGCTTCCTACGAGCAGTACTTC.

This chain uses TRBV19 with TRBJ1-1; D perhaps matches TRBD1 (6 bases). The germline CDR1 and CDR2 sequences are LNHDA and SQIVND (reference sequence). V gave up 2 bases and J gave up 9 bases, with 16 bases separating them. This CDR3 has 14 amino acids. This CDR3 is CASSIIGRGRQAFF. The CDR3 bases are TGTGCCAGTAGTATAATCGGCAGGGGCAGGCAAGCTTTCTTT.

This clone was seen only once. J is TRBJ2-5 and V is TRBV14; 7 bases are shared with TRBD1. The CDR3 spans 16 residues. CDR1 and CDR2 from the germline V gene are SGHDN and FVKESK. The junction had 11 bases not matched to a gene; V was cut back by 5 bases and J by 2 bases. The CDR3 bases are TGTGCCAGCAGCAGAGGGCGACAGGGTGTGCAAGAGACCCAGTACTTC. Amino acid sequence: CASSRGRQGVQETQYF.

The V and J genes are TRBV30 and TRBJ1-3; no clear D. V lost 6 bases and J 4 bases, leaving 13 bases between the germline ends. Germline CDR1 is GTSNPN and CDR2 is SVGIG (reference sequence). This CDR3 has 13 amino acids. CDR3 coding DNA: TGTGCCTGCGGACCGGCGGGAGGAAACACCATATATTTT. This sequence encodes CACGPAGGNTIYF.

V and J are TRBV28 and TRBJ1-2; no clear D. The V gene lost 5 bases and the J gene lost 4 bases, with 11 bases spanning the gap. CDR1 and CDR2 (germline): MDHEN, SYDVKM. The CDR3 length is 13 residues. The CDR3 DNA follows: TGTGCCAGCAGTCATACGGGGAGCTATGGCTACACCTTC. Its protein product is CASSHTGSYGYTF.